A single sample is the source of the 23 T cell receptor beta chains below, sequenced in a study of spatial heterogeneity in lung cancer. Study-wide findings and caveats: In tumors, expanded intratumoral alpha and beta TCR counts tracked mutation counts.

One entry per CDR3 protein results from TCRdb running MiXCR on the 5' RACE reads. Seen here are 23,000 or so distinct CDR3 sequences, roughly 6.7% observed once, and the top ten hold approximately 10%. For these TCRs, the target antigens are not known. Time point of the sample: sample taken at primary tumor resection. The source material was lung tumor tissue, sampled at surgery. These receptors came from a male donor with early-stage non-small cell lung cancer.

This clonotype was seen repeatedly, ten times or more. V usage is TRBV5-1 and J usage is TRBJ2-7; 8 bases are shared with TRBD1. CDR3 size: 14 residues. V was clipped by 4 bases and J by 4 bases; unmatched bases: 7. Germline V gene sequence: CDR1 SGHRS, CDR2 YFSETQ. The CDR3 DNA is TGCGCCAGCAGCCCGGGACAGGTTCTTTACGAGCAGTACTTC. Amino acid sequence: CASSPGQVLYEQYF. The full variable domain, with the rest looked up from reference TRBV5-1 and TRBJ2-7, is KAGVTQTPRYLIKTRGQQVTLSCSPISGHRSVSWYQQTPGQGLQFLFEYFSETQRNKGNFPGRFSGRQFSNSRSEMNVSTLELGDSALYLCASSPGQVLYEQYFGPGTRLTVT.

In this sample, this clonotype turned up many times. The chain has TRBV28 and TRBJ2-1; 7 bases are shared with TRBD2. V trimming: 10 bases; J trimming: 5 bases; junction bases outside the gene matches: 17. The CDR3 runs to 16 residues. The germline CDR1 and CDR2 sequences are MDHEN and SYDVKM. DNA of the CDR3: TGTGCCATCAGGCCCCCGGGACTACCAGCCAACAATGAGCAGTTCTTC. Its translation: CAIRPPGLPANNEQFF.

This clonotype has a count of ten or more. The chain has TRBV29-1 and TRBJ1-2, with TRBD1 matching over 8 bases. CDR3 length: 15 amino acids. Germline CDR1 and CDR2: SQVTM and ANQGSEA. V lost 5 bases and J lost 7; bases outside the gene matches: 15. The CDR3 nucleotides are TGCAGCGTTCCCCTTCAAGACAGGGGACGTGGTGGCTACACCTTC. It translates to CSVPLQDRGRGGYTF.

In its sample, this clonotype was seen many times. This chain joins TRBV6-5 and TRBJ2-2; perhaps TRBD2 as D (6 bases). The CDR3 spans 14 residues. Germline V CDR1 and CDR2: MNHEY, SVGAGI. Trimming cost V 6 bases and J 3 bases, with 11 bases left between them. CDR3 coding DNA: TGTGCCAGCAGGTCGGACTACTACACCGGGGAGCTGTTTTTT. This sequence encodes CASRSDYYTGELFF.

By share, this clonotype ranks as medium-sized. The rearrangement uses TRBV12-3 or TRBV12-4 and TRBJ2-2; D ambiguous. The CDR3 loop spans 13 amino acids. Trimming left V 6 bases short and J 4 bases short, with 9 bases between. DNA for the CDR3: TGTGCCAGCAGACTCCAGACCACCGGGGAGCTGTTTTTT. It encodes CASRLQTTGELFF.

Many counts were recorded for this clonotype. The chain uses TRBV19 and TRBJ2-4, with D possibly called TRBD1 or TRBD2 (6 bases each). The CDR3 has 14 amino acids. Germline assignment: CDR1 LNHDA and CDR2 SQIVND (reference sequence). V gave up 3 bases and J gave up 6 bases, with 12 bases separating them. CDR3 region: CASSMGGSLNIQYF. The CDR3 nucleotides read TGTGCCAGTAGTATGGGGGGCAGTCTAAACATTCAGTACTTC. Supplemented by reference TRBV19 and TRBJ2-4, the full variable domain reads DGGITQSPKYLFRKEGQNVTLSCEQNLNHDAMYWYRQDPGQGLRLIYYSQIVNDFQKGDIAEGYSVSREKKESFPLTVTSAQKNPTAFYLCASSMGGSLNIQYFGAGTRLSVL.

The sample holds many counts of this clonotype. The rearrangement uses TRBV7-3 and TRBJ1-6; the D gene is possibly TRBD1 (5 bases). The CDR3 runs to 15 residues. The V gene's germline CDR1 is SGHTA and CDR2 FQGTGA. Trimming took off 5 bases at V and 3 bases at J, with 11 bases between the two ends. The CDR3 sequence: CASSPQGIYNSPLHF. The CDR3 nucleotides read TGTGCCAGCAGCCCCCAGGGAATCTATAATTCACCCCTCCACTTT. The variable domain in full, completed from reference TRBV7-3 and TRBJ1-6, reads GAGVSQTPSNKVTEKGKYVELRCDPISGHTALYWYRQSLGQGPEFLIYFQGTGAADDSGLPNDRFFAVRPEGSVSTLKIQRTERGDSAVYLCASSPQGIYNSPLHFGNGTRLTVT.

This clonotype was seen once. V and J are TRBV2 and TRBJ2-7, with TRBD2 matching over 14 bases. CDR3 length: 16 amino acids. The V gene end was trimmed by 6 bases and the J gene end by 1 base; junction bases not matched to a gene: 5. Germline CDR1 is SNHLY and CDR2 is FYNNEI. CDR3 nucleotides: TGTGCCAGCAGACGACTAGCGGGAGGGGGATCCTACGAGCAGTACTTC. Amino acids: CASRRLAGGGSYEQYF.

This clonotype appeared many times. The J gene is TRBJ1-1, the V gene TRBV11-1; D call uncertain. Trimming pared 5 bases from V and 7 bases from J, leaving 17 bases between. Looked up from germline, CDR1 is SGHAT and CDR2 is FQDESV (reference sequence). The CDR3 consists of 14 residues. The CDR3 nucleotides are TGTGCCAGCAGCCTTATTCCGGACGGAGGTGAAGCTTTCTTT. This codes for CASSLIPDGGEAFF. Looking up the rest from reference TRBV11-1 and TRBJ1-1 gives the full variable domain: EAEVAQSPRYKITEKSQAVAFWCDPISGHATLYWYRQILGQGPELLVQFQDESVVDDSQLPKDRFSAERLKGVDSTLKIQPAELGDSAMYLCASSLIPDGGEAFFGQGTRLTVV.

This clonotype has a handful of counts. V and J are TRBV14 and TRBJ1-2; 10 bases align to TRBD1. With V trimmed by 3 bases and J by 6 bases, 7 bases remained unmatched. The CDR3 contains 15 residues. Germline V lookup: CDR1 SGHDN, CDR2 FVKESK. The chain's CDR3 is CASSQPGQGINGYTF. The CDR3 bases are TGTGCCAGCAGCCAGCCGGGACAGGGGATCAATGGCTACACCTTC.

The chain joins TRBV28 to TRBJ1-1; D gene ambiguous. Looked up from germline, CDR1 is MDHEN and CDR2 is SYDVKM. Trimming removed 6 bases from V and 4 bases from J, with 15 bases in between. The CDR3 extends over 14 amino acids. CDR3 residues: CASSPDLPLTEAFF. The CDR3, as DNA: TGTGCCAGCAGCCCGGACCTCCCCCTCACTGAAGCTTTCTTT.

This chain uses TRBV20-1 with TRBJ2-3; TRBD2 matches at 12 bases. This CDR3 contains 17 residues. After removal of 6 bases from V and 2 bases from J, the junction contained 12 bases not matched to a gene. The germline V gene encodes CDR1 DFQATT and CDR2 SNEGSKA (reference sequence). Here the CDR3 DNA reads TGCAGTGCGGACTCTAGCGGGAGGGCCCTTCTCACAGATACGCAGTATTTT. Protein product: CSADSSGRALLTDTQYF.

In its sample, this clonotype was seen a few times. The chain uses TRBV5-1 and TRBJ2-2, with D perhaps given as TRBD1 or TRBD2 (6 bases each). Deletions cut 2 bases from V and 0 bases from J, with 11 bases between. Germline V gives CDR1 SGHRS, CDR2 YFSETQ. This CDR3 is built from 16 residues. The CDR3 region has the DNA TGCGCCAGCAGCTTCGTAGGGGGGCCGAACACCGGGGAGCTGTTTTTT. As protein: CASSFVGGPNTGELFF.

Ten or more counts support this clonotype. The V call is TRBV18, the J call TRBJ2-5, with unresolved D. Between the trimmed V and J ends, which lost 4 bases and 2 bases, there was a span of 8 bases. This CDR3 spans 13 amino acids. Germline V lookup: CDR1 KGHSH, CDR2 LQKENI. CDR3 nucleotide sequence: TGTGCCAGCTCACGGCACAAGCAAGAGACCCAGTACTTC. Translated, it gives CASSRHKQETQYF.

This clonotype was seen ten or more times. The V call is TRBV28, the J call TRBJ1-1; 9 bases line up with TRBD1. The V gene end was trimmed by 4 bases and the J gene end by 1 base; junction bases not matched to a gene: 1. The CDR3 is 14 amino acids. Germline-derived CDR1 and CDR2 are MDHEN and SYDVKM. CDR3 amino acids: CASSSDRGNTEAFF. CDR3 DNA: TGTGCCAGCAGTTCGGACAGGGGGAACACTGAAGCTTTCTTT.

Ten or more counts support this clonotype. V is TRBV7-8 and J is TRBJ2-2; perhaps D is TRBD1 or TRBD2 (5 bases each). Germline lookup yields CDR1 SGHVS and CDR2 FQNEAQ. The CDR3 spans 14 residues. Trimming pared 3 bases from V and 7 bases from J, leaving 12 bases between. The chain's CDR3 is CASSLGEPVGELFF. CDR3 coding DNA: TGTGCCAGCAGCTTGGGGGAACCGGTCGGGGAGCTGTTTTTT.

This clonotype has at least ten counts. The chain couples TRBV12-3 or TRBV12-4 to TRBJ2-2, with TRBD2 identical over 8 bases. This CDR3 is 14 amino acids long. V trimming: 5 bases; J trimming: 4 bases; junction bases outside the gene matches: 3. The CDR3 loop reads CASSPGTSTGELFF. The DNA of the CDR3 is TGTGCCAGCAGTCCCGGGACTAGCACCGGGGAGCTGTTTTTT.

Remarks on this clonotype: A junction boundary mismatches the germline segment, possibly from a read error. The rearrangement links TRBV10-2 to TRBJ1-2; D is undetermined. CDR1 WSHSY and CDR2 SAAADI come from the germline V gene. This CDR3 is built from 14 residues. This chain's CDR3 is CVSSAIGLVYYYTF. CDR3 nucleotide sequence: TGCGTCAGCAGTGCCATTGGACTAGTTTACTACTACACCTTC.

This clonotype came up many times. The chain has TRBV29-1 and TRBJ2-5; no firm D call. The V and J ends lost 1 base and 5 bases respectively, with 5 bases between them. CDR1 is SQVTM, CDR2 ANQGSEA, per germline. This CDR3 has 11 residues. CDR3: CSVEVWETQYF. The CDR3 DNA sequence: TGCAGCGTTGAAGTCTGGGAGACCCAGTACTTC.

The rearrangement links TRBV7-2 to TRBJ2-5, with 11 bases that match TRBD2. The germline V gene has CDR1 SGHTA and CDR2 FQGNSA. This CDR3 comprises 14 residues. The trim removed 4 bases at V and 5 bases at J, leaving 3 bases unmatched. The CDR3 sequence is CASSSTSGMETQYF. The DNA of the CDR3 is TGTGCCAGCAGCTCGACTAGCGGGATGGAGACCCAGTACTTC.

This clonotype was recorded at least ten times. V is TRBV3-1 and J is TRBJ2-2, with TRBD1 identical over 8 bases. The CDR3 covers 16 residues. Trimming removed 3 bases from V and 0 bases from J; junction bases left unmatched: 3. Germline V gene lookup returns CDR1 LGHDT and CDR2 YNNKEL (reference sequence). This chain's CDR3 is CASSHRGQANTGELFF. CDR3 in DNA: TGTGCCAGCAGCCATAGGGGACAGGCGAACACCGGGGAGCTGTTTTTT.

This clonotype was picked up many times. The CDR3 sequence: CASSLDQISGELFF. CDR3 DNA sequence: TGTGCCAGCAGCTTAGATCAAATATCCGGGGAGCTGTTTTTT. The chain employs TRBV11-3 and TRBJ2-2; D is unclear. This CDR3 spans 14 amino acids. CDR1 and CDR2 (germline): SGHNT, YENEEA. V was cut by 0 bases and J by 6 bases, with 8 bases left in between.

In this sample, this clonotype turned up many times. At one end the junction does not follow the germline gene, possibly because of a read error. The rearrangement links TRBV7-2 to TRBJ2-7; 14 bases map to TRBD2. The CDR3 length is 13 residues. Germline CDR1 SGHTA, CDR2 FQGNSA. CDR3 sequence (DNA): TGTGCCAGCAGCCCCAGACTAGCGGGAGGGCCTTGGTTC. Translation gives CASSPRLAGGPWF.